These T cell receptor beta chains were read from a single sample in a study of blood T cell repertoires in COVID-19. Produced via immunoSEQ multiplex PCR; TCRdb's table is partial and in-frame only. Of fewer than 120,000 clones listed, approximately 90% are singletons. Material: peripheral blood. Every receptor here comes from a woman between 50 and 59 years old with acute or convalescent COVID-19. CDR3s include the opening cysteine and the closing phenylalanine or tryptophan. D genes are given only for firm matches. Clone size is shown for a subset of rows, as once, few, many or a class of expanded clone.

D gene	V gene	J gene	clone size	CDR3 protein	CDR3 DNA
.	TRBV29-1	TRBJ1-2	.	CSAEGQGSWGYTF	TGCAGCGCCGAGGGGCAGGGGTCATGGGGCTACACCTTC
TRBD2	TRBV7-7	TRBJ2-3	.	CASSSPGGGPLGLWTDTQYF	TGTGCCAGCAGCTCGCCTGGGGGAGGGCCACTAGGGTTGTGGACAGATACGCAGTATTTT
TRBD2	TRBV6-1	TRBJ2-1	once	CASSEQWEGRGEQFF	TGTGCCAGCAGTGAACAGTGGGAGGGCCGGGGCGAGCAGTTCTTC
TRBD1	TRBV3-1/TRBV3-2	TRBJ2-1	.	CASSHRTGGQFF	TGTGCCAGCAGCCACAGGACAGGGGGACAGTTCTTC
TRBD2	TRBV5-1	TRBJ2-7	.	CASSLAPAGTYEQYF	TGCGCCAGCAGCTTGGCCCCAGCGGGGACCTACGAGCAGTACTTC
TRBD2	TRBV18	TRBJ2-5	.	CASSPRLAGQETQYF	TGTGCCAGCTCGCCTCGACTAGCGGGACAAGAGACCCAGTACTTC
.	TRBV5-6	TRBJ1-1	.	CASSLGRIGAFF	TGTGCCAGCAGCTTGGGGCGGATTGGCGCTTTCTTT
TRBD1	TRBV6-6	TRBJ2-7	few	CASSTDRGLTYEQYF	TGTGCCAGCAGTACAGACAGGGGGTTAACCTACGAGCAGTACTTC
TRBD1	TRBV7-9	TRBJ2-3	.	CASTNRGQSDTQYF	TGTGCCAGCACCAACAGGGGGCAGTCGGATACGCAGTATTTT
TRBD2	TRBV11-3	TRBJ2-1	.	CASSLVSLAGGHNEQFF	TGTGCCAGCAGCTTAGTATCCCTAGCGGGAGGGCACAATGAGCAGTTCTTC
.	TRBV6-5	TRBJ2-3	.	CASALGTDTQYF	TGTGCCAGCGCGTTGGGCACAGATACGCAGTATTTT
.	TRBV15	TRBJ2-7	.	CATSRDPLSSYEQYF	TGTGCCACCAGCAGAGATCCCCTTAGCTCCTACGAGCAGTACTTC
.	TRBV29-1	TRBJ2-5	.	CSVAEAQETQYF	TGCAGCGTAGCGGAGGCTCAAGAGACCCAGTACTTC
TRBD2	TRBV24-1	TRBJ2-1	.	CATSDLGTSGTEQFF	TGTGCCACCAGTGACCTCGGGACTAGCGGAACCGAGCAGTTCTTC
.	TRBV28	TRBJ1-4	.	CASSPPRRNEVKLFF	TGTGCCAGCAGCCCCCCGAGAAGGAATGAGGTAAAACTGTTTTTT
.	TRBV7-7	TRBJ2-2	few	CASSLTRPGGAGELFF	TGTGCCAGCAGCTTAACCCGGCCCGGAGGGGCCGGGGAGCTGTTTTTT
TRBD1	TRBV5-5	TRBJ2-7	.	CASSSPDRATYEQYF	TGTGCCAGCAGCTCCCCGGACAGGGCTACCTACGAGCAGTACTTC
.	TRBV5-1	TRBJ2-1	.	CASSLQGAGYNEQFF	TGCGCCAGCAGCTTACAGGGAGCGGGATACAATGAGCAGTTCTTC
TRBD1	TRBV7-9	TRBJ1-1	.	CASSIRQGSGNTEAFF	TGTGCCAGCAGCATAAGACAGGGTTCGGGTAACACTGAAGCTTTCTTT
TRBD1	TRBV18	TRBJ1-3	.	CASSPGQGSGNTIYF	TGTGCCAGCTCACCTGGACAGGGCTCTGGAAACACCATATATTTT
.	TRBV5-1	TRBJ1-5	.	CASSLGIGSSNQPQHF	TGCGCCAGCAGCTTGGGTATCGGGTCTAGCAATCAGCCCCAGCATTTT
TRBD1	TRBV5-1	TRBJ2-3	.	CASSLGGTGPDTQYF	TGCGCCAGCAGCTTGGGGGGGACAGGGCCAGATACGCAGTATTTT
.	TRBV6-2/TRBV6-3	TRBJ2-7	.	CASSPPGDEQYF	TGTGCCAGCAGTCCACCGGGAGATGAGCAGTACTTC
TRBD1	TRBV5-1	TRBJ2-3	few	CASRTGVQPRSNTDTQYF	TGCGCCAGCAGGACAGGGGTACAACCGCGCTCGAACACAGATACGCAGTATTTT
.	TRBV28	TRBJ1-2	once	CASSLRGYGYTF	TGTGCCAGCAGTTTGCGGGGCTATGGCTACACCTTC
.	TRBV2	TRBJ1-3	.	CASSERSAGNTIYF	TGTGCCAGCAGTGAGAGGTCAGCCGGAAACACCATATATTTT
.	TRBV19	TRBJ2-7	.	CASRLSAASYEQYF	TGTGCCAGTAGACTAAGCGCCGCCTCCTACGAGCAGTACTTC
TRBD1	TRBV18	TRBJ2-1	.	CASSPGTGSYNEQFF	TGTGCCAGCTCACCGGGGACAGGCTCCTACAATGAGCAGTTCTTC
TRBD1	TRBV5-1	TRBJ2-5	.	CASSPRTGQETQYF	TGCGCCAGCAGCCCCCGGACAGGCCAAGAGACCCAGTACTTC
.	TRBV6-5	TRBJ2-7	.	CASSLTSSYEQYF	TGTGCCAGCAGTTTAACAAGCTCCTACGAGCAGTACTTC
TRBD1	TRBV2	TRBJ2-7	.	CASRFRDRGARGYF	TGTGCCAGCAGATTCCGGGACAGGGGCGCGAGGGGGTACTTC
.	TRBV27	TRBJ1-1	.	CASERGGYVSDRSAFF	TGTGCCAGCGAAAGGGGAGGTTACGTCTCAGACCGAAGTGCTTTCTTT
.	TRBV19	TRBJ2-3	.	CASSSPGHTDTQYF	TGTGCCAGTAGTTCTCCGGGTCACACAGATACGCAGTATTTT
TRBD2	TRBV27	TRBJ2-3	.	CASRPNSGGSTDTQYF	TGTGCCAGCAGACCAAATAGCGGGGGTAGCACAGATACGCAGTATTTT
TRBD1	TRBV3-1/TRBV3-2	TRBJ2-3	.	CASSHRGLPQYF	TGTGCCAGCAGCCACAGGGGGCTTCCGCAGTATTTT
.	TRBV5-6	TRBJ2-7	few	CASSLFIAYEQYF	TGTGCCAGCAGCTTGTTTATAGCCTACGAGCAGTACTTC
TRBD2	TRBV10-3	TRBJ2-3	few	CAISDGTSGSAYTQYF	TGTGCCATCAGTGACGGGACTAGCGGGAGTGCTTATACGCAGTATTTT
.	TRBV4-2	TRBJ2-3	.	CASSQGLTREGTDTQYF	TGTGCCAGCAGCCAGGGCTTAACGAGGGAAGGCACAGATACGCAGTATTTT
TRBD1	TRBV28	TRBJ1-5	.	CASSTGGGNQPQHF	TGTGCCAGCAGTACAGGGGGCGGCAATCAGCCCCAGCATTTT
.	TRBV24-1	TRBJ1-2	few	CATSLAYNYGYTF	TGTGCCACCTCCTTGGCTTATAACTATGGCTACACCTTC
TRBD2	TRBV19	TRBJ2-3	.	CASSRSGRTDTQYF	TGTGCCAGTAGTAGGAGCGGGAGGACAGATACGCAGTATTTT
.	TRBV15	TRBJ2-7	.	CATSSLSGYEQYF	TGTGCCACCAGCAGCCTCTCAGGCTACGAGCAGTACTTC
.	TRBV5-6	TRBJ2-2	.	CASSLVGGPRPGELFF	TGTGCCAGCAGCTTGGTCGGGGGGCCCCGACCCGGGGAGCTGTTTTTT
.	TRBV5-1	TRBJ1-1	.	CASGETGLNAEAFF	TGCGCCAGCGGCGAGACAGGATTAAACGCTGAAGCTTTCTTT
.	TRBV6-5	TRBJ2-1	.	CARYRRGVNNEQFF	TGTGCCAGGTATCGGAGGGGAGTAAACAATGAGCAGTTCTTC
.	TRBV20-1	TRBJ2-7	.	CSARLTYEQYF	TGCAGTGCTAGACTAACCTACGAGCAGTACTTC
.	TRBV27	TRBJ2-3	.	CASSLSGAGTDTQYF	TGTGCCAGCAGTTTATCGGGGGCAGGTACAGATACGCAGTATTTT
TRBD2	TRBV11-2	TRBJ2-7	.	CASSRSGSSPSHEQYF	TGTGCCAGCAGTCGAAGCGGGAGTTCCCCGAGCCACGAGCAGTACTTC
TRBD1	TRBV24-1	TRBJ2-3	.	CATSGQGRTDTQYF	TGTGCCACCAGTGGACAGGGGAGGACAGATACGCAGTATTTT
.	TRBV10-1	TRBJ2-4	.	CASSDAGMGNIQYF	TGCGCCAGCAGTGACGCGGGAATGGGGAACATTCAGTACTTC
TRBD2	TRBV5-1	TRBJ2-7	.	CASSLREGYEQYF	TGCGCCAGCAGCTTACGGGAGGGCTACGAGCAGTACTTC
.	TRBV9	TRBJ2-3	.	CASSVGGPDTQYF	TGTGCCAGCAGCGTAGGTGGGCCGGATACGCAGTATTTT
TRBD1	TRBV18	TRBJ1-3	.	CASSPGTGRRGNTIYF	TGTGCCAGCTCACCTGGGACAGGGAGGAGAGGAAACACCATATATTTT
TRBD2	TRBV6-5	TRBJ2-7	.	CASRGAGGLNEQYF	TGTGCCAGCAGAGGGGCGGGAGGGCTTAACGAGCAGTACTTC
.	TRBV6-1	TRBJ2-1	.	CASSERQGSSYNEQFF	TGTGCCAGCAGTGAACGCCAGGGTAGCTCCTACAATGAGCAGTTCTTC